This is a list of T cell receptor beta chains from one sample in a study of cytomegalovirus exposure and HLA in healthy donors. Here immunoSEQ multiplex PCR was the method, and the copy in TCRdb shows in-frame clones only, minus some. The sample lists approximately 180,000 clones; more than 60% were seen once. Sequenced material: PBMCs. These receptors were obtained from a woman under 40 in good health and CMV-seropositive. CDR3s include the opening cysteine and the closing phenylalanine or tryptophan. D genes are given only for firm matches. Only part of the rows carry a size: once, few, many, or a class if the clone is expanded.

few,TRBJ1-3,TRBV6-1,TRBD1,CASSELWAGQDF,TGTGCCAGCAGTGAACTTTGGGCGGGACAGGATTTT
-,TRBJ2-2,TRBV7-2,-,CASSLVYGELFF,TGTGCCAGCAGCTTAGTTTACGGGGAGCTGTTTTTT
-,TRBJ2-1,TRBV28,TRBD2,CASRIRGLPNNEQFF,TGTGCCAGCAGAATACGGGGACTACCCAACAATGAGCAGTTCTTC
-,TRBJ1-2,TRBV27,-,CASSLFPETNYGYTF,TGTGCCAGCAGTTTATTTCCTGAGACTAACTATGGCTACACCTTC
-,TRBJ2-5,TRBV7-3,TRBD2,CASSLAGGFGETQYF,TGTGCCAGCAGCTTAGCGGGAGGCTTCGGGGAGACCCAGTACTTC
few,TRBJ2-1,TRBV27,-,CASSLSPASVGEQFF,TGTGCCAGCAGTTTATCTCCGGCTAGCGTTGGTGAGCAGTTCTTC
-,TRBJ2-2,TRBV19,TRBD2,CASSLAAGELFF,TGTGCCAGTAGTCTAGCGGCCGGGGAGCTGTTTTTT
-,TRBJ2-3,TRBV30,TRBD2,CAWTAGGVSTDTQYF,TGTGCCTGGACTGCGGGAGGGGTTAGCACAGATACGCAGTATTTT
-,TRBJ2-5,TRBV11-3,TRBD2,CASSLIALAGDQETQYF,TGTGCCAGCAGCTTAATCGCTCTAGCGGGGGACCAAGAGACCCAGTACTTC
once,TRBJ2-2,TRBV9,TRBD2,CASSAPSSGGGTGELFF,TGTGCCAGCAGCGCCCCCTCCTCGGGGGGTGGCACCGGGGAGCTGTTTTTT